The clone carrying this T cell receptor beta chain was observed once. The people who gave samples were healthy Caucasians from Russia, aged about 6 to 100. Ten milliliters of peripheral blood were drawn from each donor. The source of the sample is a study of blood T cells in healthy people across ages. This CDR3 is 14 amino acids long. Looked up from germline, CDR1 is SNHLY and CDR2 is FYNNEI. Deletions cut 5 bases from V and 0 bases from J, with 10 bases between. The second PCR ran about 6 to 12 cycles with a sample-barcoded 5' primer and J-beta primers. A single record per CDR3 protein comes from TCRdb applying MiXCR to the 5' RACE reads. The sample includes fewer than 1,200,000 distinct CDR3 sequences, less than 25% of them seen just once. These data were also reused for a study on T cells of mothers and their children.

The genes are TRBV2 and TRBJ1-1; D gene uncertain. The source material was blood. The receptor comes from a girl aged 2 to 10 in good health. The CDR3 here is CASSREGMNTEAFF. In DNA, the CDR3 is TGTGCCAGCAGTAGGGAAGGGATGAACACTGAAGCTTTCTTT.